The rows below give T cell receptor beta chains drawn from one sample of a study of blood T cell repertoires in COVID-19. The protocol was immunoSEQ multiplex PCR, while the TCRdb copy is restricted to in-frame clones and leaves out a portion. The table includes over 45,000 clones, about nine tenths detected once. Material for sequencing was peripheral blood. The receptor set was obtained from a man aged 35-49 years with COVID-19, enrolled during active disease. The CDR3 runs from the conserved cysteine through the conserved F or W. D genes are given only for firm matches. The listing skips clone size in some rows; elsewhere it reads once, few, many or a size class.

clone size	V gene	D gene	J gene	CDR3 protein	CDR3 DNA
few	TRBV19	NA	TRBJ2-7	CASIPAGSYEQYF	TGTGCCAGTATCCCCGCGGGCTCCTACGAGCAGTACTTC
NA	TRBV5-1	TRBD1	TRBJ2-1	CASSARQGVGNEQFF	TGCGCCAGCAGCGCCAGACAGGGGGTTGGCAATGAGCAGTTCTTC
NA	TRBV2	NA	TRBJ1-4	CASSPANEKLFF	TGTGCCAGCAGTCCAGCTAATGAAAAACTGTTTTTT
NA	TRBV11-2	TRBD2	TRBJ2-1	CASSDFLAGGLGEQFF	TGTGCCAGCAGCGACTTCCTAGCGGGGGGGCTTGGTGAGCAGTTCTTC
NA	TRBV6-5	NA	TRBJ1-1	CASSSRDRNTEAFF	TGTGCCAGCAGTTCTCGGGATCGGAACACTGAAGCTTTCTTT
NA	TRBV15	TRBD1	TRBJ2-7	CATSRDQGQDEQYF	TGTGCCACCAGCAGGGATCAGGGACAGGACGAGCAGTACTTC
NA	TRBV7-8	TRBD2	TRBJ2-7	CASSFGTSQYEQYF	TGTGCCAGCAGCTTTGGGACTAGTCAGTACGAGCAGTACTTC
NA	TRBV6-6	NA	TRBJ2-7	CASSYSRGSYEQYF	TGTGCCAGCAGTTACTCAAGGGGCTCCTACGAGCAGTACTTC
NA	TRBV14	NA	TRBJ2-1	CASSRTGGAGEQFF	TGTGCCAGCAGCCGTACCGGGGGAGCAGGTGAGCAGTTCTTC
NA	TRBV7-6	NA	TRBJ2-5	CASSLEMGQKQETQYF	TGTGCCAGCAGCTTAGAGATGGGCCAGAAGCAAGAGACCCAGTACTTC
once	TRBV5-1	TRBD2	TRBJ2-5	CASSFGGAGETQYF	TGCGCCAGCAGTTTCGGGGGGGCCGGAGAGACCCAGTACTTC
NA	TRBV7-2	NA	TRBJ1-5	CASSLASGFRGQPQHF	TGTGCCAGCAGCTTAGCGTCAGGTTTCAGGGGTCAGCCCCAGCATTTT
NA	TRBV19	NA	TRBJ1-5	CASSLGGANNQPQHF	TGTGCCAGTAGCCTCGGGGGGGCTAACAATCAGCCCCAGCATTTT
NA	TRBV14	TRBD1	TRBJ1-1	CASRRQGRDAEAFF	TGTGCCAGCAGGCGACAGGGAAGAGACGCTGAAGCTTTCTTT
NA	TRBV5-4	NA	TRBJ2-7	CASGPFYEQYF	TGTGCCAGCGGCCCATTTTACGAGCAGTACTTC
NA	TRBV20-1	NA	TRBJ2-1	CSARDYNEQFF	TGCAGTGCTCGGGACTACAATGAGCAGTTCTTC
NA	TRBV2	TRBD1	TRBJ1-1	CASRPRQGMNTEAFF	TGTGCCAGCAGGCCAAGACAGGGGATGAACACTGAAGCTTTCTTT
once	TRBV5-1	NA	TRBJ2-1	CASSPQTVYNEQFF	TGCGCCAGCAGCCCCCAGACAGTCTACAATGAGCAGTTCTTC
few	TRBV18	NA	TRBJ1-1	CASSLLDTEAFF	TGTGCCAGCTCCCTCCTCGACACTGAAGCTTTCTTT
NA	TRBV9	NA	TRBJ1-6	CASSVEGQYNSPLHF	TGTGCCAGCAGCGTAGAGGGACAATATAATTCACCCCTCCACTTT
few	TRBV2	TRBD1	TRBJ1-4	CASSPQGALNEKLFF	TGTGCCAGCAGTCCACAGGGGGCCCTTAATGAAAAACTGTTTTTT
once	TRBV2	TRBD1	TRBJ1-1	CASTTGTGLPEAFF	TGTGCCAGCACCACAGGGACAGGGCTCCCTGAAGCTTTCTTT
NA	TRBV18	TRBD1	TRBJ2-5	CASATGGKETQYF	TGTGCCAGTGCCACAGGGGGAAAAGAGACCCAGTACTTC
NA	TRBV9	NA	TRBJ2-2	CASSNPGGIEAGELFF	TGTGCCAGCAGCAACCCAGGGGGGATAGAAGCCGGGGAGCTGTTTTTT
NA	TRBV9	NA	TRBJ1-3	CASSARDFSGNTIYF	TGTGCCAGCAGCGCCAGGGACTTCTCTGGAAACACCATATATTTT
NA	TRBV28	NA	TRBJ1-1	CASSFDSNTEAFF	TGTGCCAGCAGTTTCGACAGCAACACTGAAGCTTTCTTT
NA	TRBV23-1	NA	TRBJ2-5	CASSLDRRGVGTQYF	TGCGCCAGCAGCCTGGACAGGAGGGGGGTCGGGACCCAGTACTTC
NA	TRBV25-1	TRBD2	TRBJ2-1	CASSERTSQRFF	TGTGCCAGCAGTGAAAGGACTAGCCAACGGTTCTTC
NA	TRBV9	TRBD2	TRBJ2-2	CASSPWAGEIGELFF	TGTGCCAGCAGCCCTTGGGCGGGAGAAATAGGGGAGCTGTTTTTT
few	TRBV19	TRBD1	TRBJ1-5	CASQGADQPQHF	TGTGCCAGTCAGGGGGCCGATCAGCCCCAGCATTTT
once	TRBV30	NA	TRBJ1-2	CAWSTQLYGYTF	TGTGCCTGGAGTACCCAACTTTATGGCTACACCTTC
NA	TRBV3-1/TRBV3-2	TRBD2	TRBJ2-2	CASSLGQLAGAPGELFF	TGTGCCAGCAGCCTCGGGCAACTAGCGGGTGCCCCCGGGGAGCTGTTTTTT
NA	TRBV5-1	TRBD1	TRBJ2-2	CASSLRDRGLNTGELFF	TGCGCCAGCAGCTTGAGGGACAGGGGATTGAACACCGGGGAGCTGTTTTTT
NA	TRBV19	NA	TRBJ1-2	CASSPGVVYGYTF	TGTGCCAGTAGTCCAGGGGTCGTCTATGGCTACACCTTC
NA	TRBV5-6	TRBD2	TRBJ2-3	CASSYRTSRTDTQYF	TGTGCCAGCAGCTATAGGACTAGCCGGACAGATACGCAGTATTTT
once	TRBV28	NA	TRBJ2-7	CASSWGGSTYEQYF	TGTGCCAGCAGTTGGGGGGGCTCCACCTACGAGCAGTACTTC
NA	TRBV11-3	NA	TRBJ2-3	CASSPPVASGTDTQYF	TGTGCCAGCAGCCCCCCCGTCGCTAGCGGCACAGATACGCAGTATTTT
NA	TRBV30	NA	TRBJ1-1	CAWSVYGGKGTEAFF	TGTGCCTGGAGTGTTTACGGGGGGAAGGGCACTGAAGCTTTCTTT
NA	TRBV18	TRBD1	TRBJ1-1	CASSLTGGPAFF	TGTGCCAGCTCACTTACAGGGGGCCCAGCTTTCTTT
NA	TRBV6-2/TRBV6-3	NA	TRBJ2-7	CASSAGLGWGEQYF	TGTGCCAGCAGTGCCGGACTCGGTTGGGGCGAGCAGTACTTC
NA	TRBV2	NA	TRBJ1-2	CASSEVRTVNYGYTF	TGTGCCAGCAGTGAAGTCAGGACAGTGAACTATGGCTACACCTTC
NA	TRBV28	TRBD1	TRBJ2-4	CASSLRLAGVGQGKNIQYF	TGTGCCAGCAGTTTAAGATTGGCCGGGGTGGGACAGGGCAAAAACATTCAGTACTTC
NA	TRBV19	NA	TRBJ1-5	CASSILSTGGEQPQHF	TGTGCCAGTAGTATTTTGTCGACTGGAGGGGAGCAGCCCCAGCATTTT
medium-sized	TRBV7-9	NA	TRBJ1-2	CASSLQSPGIYGYTF	TGTGCCAGCAGCTTACAGTCCCCGGGGATCTATGGCTACACCTTC
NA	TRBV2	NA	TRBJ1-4	CASSESGATNEKLFF	TGTGCCAGCAGTGAATCGGGTGCAACTAATGAAAAACTGTTTTTT
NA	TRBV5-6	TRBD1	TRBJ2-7	CASSSTGSGEQYF	TGTGCCAGCAGCTCGACAGGGTCGGGGGAGCAGTACTTC
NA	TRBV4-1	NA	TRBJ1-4	CASSQEIGGLNEKLFF	TGCGCCAGCAGCCAAGAGATCGGGGGGTTGAATGAAAAACTGTTTTTT
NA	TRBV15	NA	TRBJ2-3	CATSRAVGASKGTQYF	TGTGCCACCAGCAGGGCGGTAGGGGCGAGTAAGGGTACGCAGTATTTT
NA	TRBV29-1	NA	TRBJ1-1	CSVDGRANTEAFF	TGCAGCGTTGACGGCAGGGCGAACACTGAAGCTTTCTTT